These 20 T cell receptor beta chains originate from one sample sequenced in a study of control samples from healthy donors and cancer patients. Sequencing used immunoSEQ multiplex PCR; TCRdb keeps in-frame clones, though not all of them. Among tens of thousands of clones listed, 90% to 95% were seen once. Sample: blood. The receptors come from a man between 45 and 60 years old in good health.

This clone was picked up one time. The chain recombines TRBV10-1 with TRBJ1-2; D possibly corresponds to TRBD1 (5 bases). Germline CDR1 reads WNHNN; CDR2 reads SYGVQD (reference sequence). The CDR3 is 13 amino acids. The ends were cut back, 2 bases at V and 9 bases at J, with 13 bases in the middle. CDR3 sequence: CASSELLGGSYTF. CDR3 nucleotide sequence: TGCGCCAGCAGTGAGCTTCTTGGGGGTAGCTACACCTTC.

This chain links TRBV5-1 with TRBJ2-4, with a possible D match to TRBD1 (6 bases). The CDR3 has 16 residues. V dropped 4 bases and J dropped 0 bases, with 14 bases sitting between them. The germline V gene encodes CDR1 SGHRS and CDR2 YFSETQ. CDR3 in DNA: TGCGCCAGCAGCCCCGGACAGAACCTAGCCAAAAACATTCAGTACTTC. This codes for CASSPGQNLAKNIQYF. The full variable domain, rest sourced from reference TRBV5-1 and TRBJ2-4, is KAGVTQTPRYLIKTRGQQVTLSCSPISGHRSVSWYQQTPGQGLQFLFEYFSETQRNKGNFPGRFSGRQFSNSRSEMNVSTLELGDSALYLCASSPGQNLAKNIQYFGAGTRLSVL.

The V gene is TRBV5-6, the J gene TRBJ2-5; unclear D gene. The V end lost 4 bases, the J end lost 7 bases, and 11 bases lay between the germline ends. CDR1 and CDR2 (germline): SGHDT, YYEEEE. CDR3 size: 12 residues. CDR3 sequence (DNA): TGTGCCAGCAGCGAGGAGTACTCGACCCAGTACTTC. Translated, it gives CASSEEYSTQYF.

This rearrangement joins TRBV5-4 to TRBJ1-2, with 9 nucleotides matching TRBD1. The CDR3 consists of 14 residues. CDR1 is SGHNT, CDR2 YYREEE, per germline (reference sequence). J gave up 8 bases and V 0 bases, and 5 bases lay outside the gene matches. The CDR3 region is CASSLGDRAGGYTF. The CDR3, as DNA: TGTGCCAGCAGCTTGGGGGACAGGGCTGGGGGCTACACCTTC.

The count of this clone is one. The chain is built from TRBV24-1 and TRBJ2-1; D tentatively reads TRBD1 or TRBD2 (6 bases each). The CDR3 has 12 residues. CDR1 KGHDR and CDR2 SFDVKD come from the germline V gene. V lost 5 bases, J lost 12 bases, and 13 bases lay in between. Written as DNA, the CDR3 is TGTGCCACCAGTGCCTCGGGGGCGTGGCAGTTCTTC. It yields the protein CATSASGAWQFF.

Only a few counts were recorded for this clone. DNA for the CDR3: TGCGCCAGCAGCCAAGATTGGGACAGAACCAACACTGAAGCTTTCTTT. This gives the protein CASSQDWDRTNTEAFF. The chain combines TRBV4-3 with TRBJ1-1, with 7 bases fitting TRBD1. Germline CDR1 reads LGHNA; CDR2 reads YSLEER. V dropped 0 bases and J dropped 2; count of bases not matched to a gene: 6. The CDR3 extends over 16 amino acids.

This sequence joins TRBV19 and TRBJ1-6; no definite D call. The CDR3 runs to 16 residues. Germline CDR1 LNHDA, CDR2 SQIVND (reference sequence). The V and J ends lost 6 bases and 5 bases respectively, with 17 bases between them. The CDR3 reads CASSLGRSGHNSPLHF. CDR3 DNA: TGTGCCAGTAGCCTCGGGAGAAGCGGGCATAATTCACCCCTCCACTTT.

The chain is built from TRBV6-5 and TRBJ1-1; no clear D. The CDR3 extends over 13 amino acids. The V and J ends lost 4 bases and 1 base respectively, with 7 bases between them. Per the germline V gene, CDR1 is MNHEY and CDR2 is SVGAGI. CDR3 protein: CASSSVTNTEAFF. In DNA, the CDR3 is TGTGCCAGCAGTTCGGTAACGAACACTGAAGCTTTCTTT.

This clone showed up just once. The genes are TRBV5-6 and TRBJ1-2, with D perhaps matching TRBD1 (6 bases). V was pared by 4 bases and J by 4 bases, with 17 bases between. The CDR3 totals 15 residues. Per the germline V gene, CDR1 is SGHDT and CDR2 is YYEEEE. DNA for the CDR3: TGTGCCAGCAGCCTCTCGGGGGGCTCCTTCTATGGCTACACCTTC. Amino acid sequence: CASSLSGGSFYGYTF.

This chain uses TRBV11-3 with TRBJ2-1; D remains ambiguous. CDR1 and CDR2 (germline): SGHNT, YENEEA. Trimming stripped 0 bases from V and 7 bases from J, with 1 base between. There are 11 residues in the CDR3. CDR3 nucleotide sequence: TGTGCCAGCAGCTTAGAAAATGAGCAGTTCTTC. Its translation: CASSLENEQFF.

The rearrangement links TRBV5-4 to TRBJ1-2; 8 nucleotides align to TRBD1. CDR1 and CDR2 from the germline V gene are SGHNT and YYREEE (reference sequence). The CDR3 sequence is 13 residues long. V lost 5 bases and J lost 3; bases outside the gene matches: 3. The CDR3 spells CASSLTGDYGYTF. DNA of the CDR3: TGTGCCAGCAGTTTGACAGGGGACTATGGCTACACCTTC.

In the case of this clone: At one boundary the junction diverges from the germline segment, which might be a read error. J is TRBJ1-5 and V is TRBV6-1; D gene unclear. Germline lookup yields CDR1 MNHNS and CDR2 SASEGT. The CDR3 runs to 15 residues. CDR3 protein: CASREGIVPSQPQHF. The CDR3 DNA follows: TGTGCCAGCAGGGAAGGTATTGTCCCGTCTCAGCCCCAGCATTTT.

This chain connects TRBV6-6 to TRBJ1-6; D ambiguous. Trimming pared 5 bases from V and 4 bases from J, leaving 9 bases between. Germline CDR1 is MNHNY and CDR2 is SVGAGI (reference sequence). There are 14 residues in the CDR3. The CDR3 is CASSRTDYNSPLHF. CDR3 nucleotides: TGTGCCAGCAGTCGGACGGATTATAATTCACCCCTCCACTTT.

The chain combines TRBV18 with TRBJ1-1, with 8 bases aligning to TRBD1. CDR3 length: 14 residues. Germline values: CDR1 KGHSH, CDR2 LQKENI. Trimming removed 2 bases from V and 3 bases from J; junction bases left unmatched: 2. The CDR3 sequence: CASSPEQGDTEAFF. In DNA form, the CDR3 reads TGTGCCAGCTCACCAGAACAGGGGGACACTGAAGCTTTCTTT.

The chain uses TRBV5-1 and TRBJ1-4, with 9 bases that match TRBD1. The CDR3 extends over 15 amino acids. From germline, CDR1 is SGHRS and CDR2 YFSETQ. Trimming at V came to 4 bases and at J to 4 bases, leaving 5 bases not matched to a gene. CDR3 DNA sequence: TGCGCCAGCAGCGGGGGACAGGGCCTTAATGAAAAACTGTTTTTT. Protein: CASSGGQGLNEKLFF.

The rearrangement links TRBV5-6 to TRBJ1-4; a possible D gene is TRBD1 (5 bases). V dropped 2 bases and J dropped 2 bases, with 13 bases sitting between them. CDR3 length equals 16 residues. Germline lookup yields CDR1 SGHDT and CDR2 YYEEEE. CDR3 amino acids: CASSLAGLTTNEKLFF. Here the CDR3 DNA reads TGTGCCAGCAGCTTAGCAGGGTTAACGACTAATGAAAAACTGTTTTTT.

This chain joins TRBV9 and TRBJ1-1; D remains unclear. This CDR3 is built from 14 residues. V shed 0 bases and J shed 1 base, with 7 bases lying between them. Germline-derived CDR1 and CDR2 are SGDLS and YYNGEE. The CDR3 nucleotides read TGTGCCAGCAGCGTAGGACTAGAGAACACTGAAGCTTTCTTT. Translating gives CASSVGLENTEAFF.

This sequence joins TRBV2 and TRBJ2-7; weak D call: TRBD2 (5 bases). Germline V gene sequence: CDR1 SNHLY, CDR2 FYNNEI. The CDR3 has 14 residues. V gave up 3 bases and J gave up 2 bases, with 11 bases separating them. The CDR3, as DNA: TGTGCCAGCAGTGATTCGGGGATTCCCTACGAGCAGTACTTC. Translating gives CASSDSGIPYEQYF.

J is TRBJ2-1 and V is TRBV12-3 or TRBV12-4; D call uncertain. The germline V and J ends were trimmed by 6 bases and 1 base, with 7 bases remaining between them. The CDR3 extends over 13 amino acids. CDR3 in DNA: TGTGCCAGCAGAGGTGAGTCCTACAATGAGCAGTTCTTC. It specifies CASRGESYNEQFF.

The rearrangement links TRBV7-2 to TRBJ2-5; D gene ambiguous. The CDR3 spans 13 residues. Between the trimmed V and J ends, which lost 5 bases and 0 bases, there was a span of 7 bases. The V gene's germline CDR1 is SGHTA and CDR2 FQGNSA. In DNA form, the CDR3 reads TGTGCCAGCAGCCCAAACCACCAAGAGACCCAGTACTTC. It yields the protein CASSPNHQETQYF.